The 10 T cell receptor beta chains below all came from one sample that was sequenced in a study of blood T cell repertoires in COVID-19. Clones were read by immunoSEQ multiplex PCR, and TCRdb kept only the in-frame ones, dropping some. The sample includes 180,000 or so clones, 80% to 90% of them seen just once. The source material was peripheral blood. The source of these receptors is a man between 60 and 75 years old with acute or convalescent COVID-19.

The chain has TRBV2 and TRBJ2-1; TRBD1 is a possible D gene (6 bases). Germline V lookup: CDR1 SNHLY, CDR2 FYNNEI. V gave up 5 bases and J gave up 15 bases, with 17 bases separating them. The CDR3 is made up of 12 amino acids. The CDR3 sequence is CASSTRLWGPFF. The DNA of the CDR3 is TGTGCCAGCAGTACAAGACTCTGGGGGCCGTTCTTC.

The gene calls are TRBV6-5 and TRBJ2-7; 9 bases are shared with TRBD2. The CDR3 length is 15 residues. The trim removed 10 bases at V and 5 bases at J, leaving 15 bases unmatched. The germline gives CDR1 MNHEY, CDR2 SVGAGI. The CDR3 region is CATLAESGRRNEQYF. CDR3 coding DNA: TGTGCCACCTTGGCCGAGAGCGGGAGGAGGAACGAGCAGTACTTC.

Written as DNA, the CDR3 is TGTGCCAGCAGCTTCAGCGAGGACAGGGGGCCAGATACGCAGTATTTT. Its translation is CASSFSEDRGPDTQYF. V and J are TRBV13 and TRBJ2-3; 11 bases are shared with TRBD1. CDR1 and CDR2 (germline): PRHDT, FYEKMQ (reference sequence). CDR3 length: 16 residues. V lost 3 bases to trimming and J lost 4 bases; unmatched junction nucleotides: 6. The full variable domain, its missing parts supplied by reference TRBV13 and TRBJ2-3, is AAGVIQSPRHLIKEKRETATLKCYPIPRHDTVYWYQQGPGQDPQFLISFYEKMQSDKGSIPDRFSAQQFSDYHSELNMSSLELGDSALYFCASSFSEDRGPDTQYFGPGTRLTVL.

This clone was recorded once. The chain uses TRBV7-2 and TRBJ2-7; 9 positions match TRBD1. Germline CDR1 reads SGHTA; CDR2 reads FQGNSA. The CDR3 has 15 amino acids. V shed 5 bases, J shed 3 bases, and the junction held 8 bases outside the gene matches. DNA for the CDR3: TGTGCCAGCAGCGGCCGGACAGGGGTCCGCTACGAGCAGTACTTC. This translates into CASSGRTGVRYEQYF.

V gene TRBV3-1 (or the pseudogene TRBV3-2) combines with J gene TRBJ2-7; D might be TRBD1 (6 bases). V gave up 3 bases and J gave up 4 bases, with 16 bases separating them. Per germline, CDR1 LGHDT and CDR2 YNNKEL (reference sequence). This CDR3 is 15 amino acids long. CDR3 region: CASSHVGQSKYEQYF. The CDR3, as DNA: TGTGCCAGCAGCCATGTTGGACAGTCGAAGTACGAGCAGTACTTC.

This rearrangement joins TRBV28 to TRBJ2-5, with a tentative D call TRBD1 (5 bases). This CDR3 has 16 residues. Looked up from germline, CDR1 is MDHEN and CDR2 is SYDVKM. With 5 bases removed from V and 4 bases from J, the gap between germline ends came to 20 bases. In DNA, the CDR3 is TGTGCCAGCAGTGAGACTCCCTACAGGACGGGAGAGACCCAGTACTTC. This sequence encodes CASSETPYRTGETQYF.

For the CDR3, the DNA is TGTGCCAGCAGCTCCTCGACAGGCAGGGACGAGCAGTACTTC. This gives the protein CASSSSTGRDEQYF. This chain links TRBV5-5 with TRBJ2-7; tentatively, D is TRBD1 (6 bases). The germline CDR1 and CDR2 sequences are SGHKS and YYEKEE (reference sequence). V dropped 3 bases and J dropped 5 bases, with 15 bases sitting between them. The CDR3 length is 14 residues.

V usage is TRBV2 and J usage is TRBJ2-5, with D maybe TRBD2 (5 bases). V dropped 6 bases and J dropped 7 bases, with 9 bases sitting between them. This CDR3 is 11 amino acids long. Germline CDR1 is SNHLY and CDR2 is FYNNEI. The CDR3 sequence: CASRVEGTQYF. The CDR3 DNA is TGTGCCAGCAGGGTAGAGGGGACCCAGTACTTC. Drawing the rest from reference TRBV2 and TRBJ2-5, the complete variable domain is EPEVTQTPSHQVTQMGQEVILRCVPISNHLYFYWYRQILGQKVEFLVSFYNNEISEKSEIFDDQFSVERPDGSNFTLKIRSTKLEDSAMYFCASRVEGTQYFGPGTRLLVL.

The J gene is TRBJ1-2, the V gene TRBV28; TRBD1 might be the D (5 bases). Trimming pared 0 bases from V and 4 bases from J, leaving 9 bases between. The germline V gene has CDR1 MDHEN and CDR2 SYDVKM. The CDR3 has 14 residues. The CDR3 protein is CASSLWQGGYGYTF. The CDR3 coding sequence is TGTGCCAGCAGTTTATGGCAGGGAGGCTATGGCTACACCTTC.

The V call is TRBV18, the J call TRBJ1-5; D gene unclear. Looked up from germline, CDR1 is KGHSH and CDR2 is LQKENI. Trimming stripped 5 bases from V and 2 bases from J, with 4 bases between. The CDR3 totals 12 residues. The DNA for the CDR3 is TGTGCCAGCTCAACAGGCAATCAGCCCCAGCATTTT. Protein product: CASSTGNQPQHF. The whole variable domain, remainder taken from reference TRBV18 and TRBJ1-5, is NAGVMQNPRHLVRRRGQEARLRCSPMKGHSHVYWYRQLPEEGLKFMVYLQKENIIDESGMPKERFSAEFPKEGPSILRIQQVVRGDSAAYFCASSTGNQPQHFGDGTRLSIL.